This is a list of T cell receptor beta chains from one sample in a study of shared clonotypes between healthy human individuals. The data were produced by immunoSEQ multiplex PCR, yet TCRdb's version contains in-frame clones alone and is incomplete. Counted here are about 2 million clones, about 95% occurring once; the ten biggest clones make up 0.9% to 1.4%. Material for sequencing was naive CD8+ T cells sorted from blood. These TCRs come from a man aged 18 to 30 in good health. CDR3s include the opening cysteine and the closing phenylalanine or tryptophan. The D gene is left open where the match is weak. Only some rows state a clone size, as once, few, many or a class for expanded clones.

v_gene,len,d_gene,abundance,j_gene,CDR3aa,CDR3nt
TRBV19,15,NA,NA,TRBJ1-1,CASSGPEVLETEAFF,TGTGCCAGTAGTGGTCCGGAAGTATTGGAAACTGAAGCTTTCTTT
TRBV18,13,NA,once,TRBJ2-1,CASSPFGGDEQFF,TGTGCCAGCTCACCTTTCGGGGGCGATGAGCAGTTCTTC
TRBV9,15,NA,NA,TRBJ2-7,CASSASPGITYQQYF,TGTGCCAGCAGCGCGTCGCCCGGGATAACGTACCAGCAGTACTTC
TRBV19,15,NA,NA,TRBJ2-2,CASSIEGSNTGELFF,TGTGCCAGTAGTATAGAGGGTTCGAACACCGGGGAGCTGTTTTTT
TRBV5-4,12,NA,NA,TRBJ2-1,CASSYSGYEQFF,TGTGCCAGCAGCTATTCAGGATATGAGCAGTTCTTC
TRBV7-9,12,NA,NA,TRBJ2-7,CASQDSLSEQYF,TGTGCCAGCCAGGATAGTTTGAGCGAGCAGTACTTC
TRBV27,15,NA,few,TRBJ1-5,CASSPGPWSNQPQHF,TGTGCCAGCAGTCCCGGACCCTGGAGCAATCAGCCCCAGCATTTT
TRBV15,15,NA,NA,TRBJ2-7,CATSRDNEGLYEQYF,TGTGCCACCAGCAGAGATAATGAGGGTCTCTACGAGCAGTACTTC
TRBV5-6,14,TRBD1,NA,TRBJ1-4,CASSLDRVDEKLFF,TGTGCCAGCAGCCTAGACAGGGTTGATGAAAAACTGTTTTTT
TRBV28,13,NA,NA,TRBJ2-5,CASTPVREETQYF,TGTGCCAGCACCCCTGTCCGGGAGGAGACCCAGTACTTC
TRBV9,14,NA,NA,TRBJ1-1,CASSVVGGDTEAFF,TGTGCCAGCAGCGTAGTTGGAGGAGACACTGAAGCTTTCTTT
TRBV5-6,13,NA,NA,TRBJ2-7,CASSETGLVEQYF,TGTGCCAGCAGCGAGACAGGCCTAGTAGAGCAGTACTTC
TRBV4-1,16,TRBD2,NA,TRBJ2-3,CASSQTSGIPPDTQYF,TGCGCCAGCAGTCAGACTAGCGGAATCCCCCCAGATACGCAGTATTTT
TRBV6-1,16,NA,NA,TRBJ1-6,CASSEEGGSYNSPLHF,TGTGCCAGCAGTGAAGAGGGGGGATCCTATAATTCACCCCTCCACTTT
TRBV9,24,NA,NA,TRBJ2-1,CASSEGPGTGIGGSGRPGYNEQFF,TGTGCCAGCAGCGAAGGACCCGGGACAGGGATAGGGGGTAGCGGGAGGCCAGGGTACAATGAGCAGTTCTTC
TRBV9,14,TRBD2,NA,TRBJ2-3,CASSTLGLENTQYF,TGTGCCAGCAGCACCCTCGGACTAGAAAATACGCAGTATTTT
TRBV10-2,12,NA,NA,TRBJ1-1,CASKQGLSEAFF,TGCGCCAGCAAGCAGGGTTTGTCTGAAGCTTTCTTT
TRBV4-1,15,TRBD1,NA,TRBJ2-7,CASSQEAGGNYEQYF,TGCGCCAGCAGCCAAGAGGCAGGGGGCAACTACGAGCAGTACTTC
TRBV7-2,14,NA,NA,TRBJ2-7,CASSSPGIDYEQYF,TGTGCCAGCAGCTCACCCGGGATCGACTACGAGCAGTACTTC
TRBV5-1,13,NA,NA,TRBJ1-2,CAIPSGTYYGYTF,TGCGCCATCCCGTCCGGGACATACTATGGCTACACCTTC
TRBV4-1,17,TRBD1,NA,TRBJ2-6,CASSPGTGEGGANVLTF,TGCGCCAGCAGCCCCGGGACAGGTGAGGGCGGGGCCAACGTCCTGACTTTC
TRBV28,14,NA,NA,TRBJ2-5,CASRWTSEGGTQYF,TGTGCCAGCAGATGGACTAGTGAGGGGGGGACCCAGTACTTC
TRBV4-1,16,TRBD2,NA,TRBJ2-1,CASSQRVLAGNDEQFF,TGCGCCAGCAGCCAAAGGGTTCTAGCGGGAAACGATGAGCAGTTCTTC
TRBV15,15,TRBD1,NA,TRBJ1-2,CATSRVWETGAGYTF,TGTGCCACCAGCAGAGTTTGGGAAACAGGGGCCGGCTACACCTTC